This TCR beta chain comes out of a study of shared clonotypes between healthy human individuals. Study at large: For every donor, three CD4 naive, three CD4 memory, two CD8 naive and one CD8 memory plates were used.

Researchers partitioned CD4+ cells into CD45RA+ naive and CD45RA-negative memory subsets. Deep-level settings were used for running the assay. Data came from immunoSEQ multiplex PCR; TCRdb stores just in-frame clones and leaves some out. The sample carries over 2 million clones, 90% to 95% recorded once. As concerns this clone: Its antigen is unidentified.

The CDR3 sequence is 15 residues long. V was trimmed by 5 bases and J by 9 bases, leaving 20 bases between them. Germline V lookup: CDR1 MGHRA, CDR2 YSYEKL. Study-wide points: Relative to clonotypes present in all four donors, those not shared had lower generation probabilities.

This chain connects TRBV4-1 to TRBJ1-5; D is possibly TRBD1 (5 bases). This clonotype was sampled from a young man in good health. The sample taken for sequencing was naive CD4+ T cells sorted from blood. As for subset: CD45RA+ positively selected. DNA of the CDR3: TGCGCCAGCAGCTTACAAGATCAGGGTTCGCCGCCCCAGCATTTT. Its translation: CASSLQDQGSPPQHF.